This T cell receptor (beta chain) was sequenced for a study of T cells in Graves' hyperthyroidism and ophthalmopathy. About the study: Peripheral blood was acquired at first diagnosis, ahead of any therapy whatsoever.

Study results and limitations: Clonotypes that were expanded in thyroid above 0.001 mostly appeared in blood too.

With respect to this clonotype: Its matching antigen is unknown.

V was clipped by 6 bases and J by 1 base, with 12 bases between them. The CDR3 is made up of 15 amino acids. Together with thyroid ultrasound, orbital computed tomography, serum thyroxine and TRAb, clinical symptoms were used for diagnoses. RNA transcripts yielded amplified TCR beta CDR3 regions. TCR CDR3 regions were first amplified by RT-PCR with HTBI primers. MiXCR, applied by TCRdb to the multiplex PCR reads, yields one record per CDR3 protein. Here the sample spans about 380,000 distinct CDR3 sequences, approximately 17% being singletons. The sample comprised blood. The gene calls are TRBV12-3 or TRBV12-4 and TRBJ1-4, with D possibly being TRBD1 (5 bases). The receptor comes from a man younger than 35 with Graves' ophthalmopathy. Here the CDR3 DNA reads TGTGCCAGCAGGCGGCAGGGTCTAACTAATGAAAAACTGTTTTTT. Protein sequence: CASRRQGLTNEKLFF.